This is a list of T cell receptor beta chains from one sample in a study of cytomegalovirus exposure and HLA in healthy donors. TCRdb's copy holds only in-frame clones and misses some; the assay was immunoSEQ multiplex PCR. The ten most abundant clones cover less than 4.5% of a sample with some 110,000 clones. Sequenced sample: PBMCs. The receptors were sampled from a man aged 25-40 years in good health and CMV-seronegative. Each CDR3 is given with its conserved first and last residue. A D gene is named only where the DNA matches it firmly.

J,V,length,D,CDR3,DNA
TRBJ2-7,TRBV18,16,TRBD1,CASSPYRTGESYEQYF,TGTGCCAGCTCACCATACCGGACAGGGGAATCCTACGAGCAGTACTTC
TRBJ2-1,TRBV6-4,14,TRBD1,CASSVEGRGHEQFF,TGTGCCAGCAGTGTAGAGGGCAGGGGGCATGAGCAGTTCTTC
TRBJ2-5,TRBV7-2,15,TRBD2,CASSLRRGGQETQYF,TGTGCCAGCAGCTTACGGCGGGGGGGACAAGAGACCCAGTACTTC
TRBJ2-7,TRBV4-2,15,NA,CASRPGMGSSYEQYF,TGTGCCAGCAGACCTGGAATGGGGAGCTCCTACGAGCAGTACTTC
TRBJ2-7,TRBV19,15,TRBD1,CASSISGTGVAEQYF,TGTGCCAGTAGTATATCAGGGACAGGGGTTGCCGAGCAGTACTTC
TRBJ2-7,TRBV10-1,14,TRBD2,CASMGTSGAYEQYF,TGCGCCAGCATGGGGACTAGCGGAGCCTACGAGCAGTACTTC
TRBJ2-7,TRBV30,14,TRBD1,CAWSTGTGSYEQYF,TGTGCCTGGAGTACCGGGACAGGCTCCTACGAGCAGTACTTC
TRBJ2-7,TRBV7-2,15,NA,CASSLVSGAPYEQYF,TGTGCCAGCAGCTTAGTTTCAGGGGCCCCCTACGAGCAGTACTTC
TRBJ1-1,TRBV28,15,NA,CASSSRLGGNTEAFF,TGTGCCAGCAGTTCCCGGTTAGGGGGGAACACTGAAGCTTTCTTT
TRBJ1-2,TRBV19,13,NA,CASSMRANYGYTF,TGTGCCAGTAGTATGCGGGCAAACTATGGCTACACCTTC